The source of this T cell receptor (beta chain) is a study of a mutant IDH1 vaccine in newly diagnosed glioma. Study summary: Treated patients had a mean age of about 44 years and an approximately 62% male, roughly 40% female split.

Time point denoted: week 47, end of study. Every vaccination contained 300 ug of the mutant IDH1 20-mer peptide and was paired with topical imiquimod. Patients were given eight vaccinations, scheduled in weeks 1, 3, 5, 7, 11, 15, 19 and 23. This clone was detected once. Its antigen is unknown. V shed 2 bases, J shed 4 bases, and the junction held 12 bases outside the gene matches. This CDR3 contains 17 residues. Looked up from germline, CDR1 is SEHNR and CDR2 is FQNEAQ (reference sequence). Data came from immunoSEQ multiplex PCR; TCRdb stores just in-frame clones and leaves some out. Altogether 35,000 to 40,000 clones are present, 60% to 85% being singletons, with the ten largest covering 8.9%. Points from the study as a whole: Researchers report vaccine-induced immune responses in just under 95% of patients.

This chain connects TRBV7-9 to TRBJ2-3, with 7 bases aligning to TRBD1. The specimen was PBMCs, collected from a glioma patient whose treatment included an IDH1 peptide vaccine. The receptor was derived from a man aged 40-49 years with glioma. CDR3 sequence reads: CASSLTRQGAFPDTQYF. CDR3 coding DNA: TGTGCCAGCAGCTTAACTCGACAGGGCGCCTTCCCAGATACGCAGTATTTT.